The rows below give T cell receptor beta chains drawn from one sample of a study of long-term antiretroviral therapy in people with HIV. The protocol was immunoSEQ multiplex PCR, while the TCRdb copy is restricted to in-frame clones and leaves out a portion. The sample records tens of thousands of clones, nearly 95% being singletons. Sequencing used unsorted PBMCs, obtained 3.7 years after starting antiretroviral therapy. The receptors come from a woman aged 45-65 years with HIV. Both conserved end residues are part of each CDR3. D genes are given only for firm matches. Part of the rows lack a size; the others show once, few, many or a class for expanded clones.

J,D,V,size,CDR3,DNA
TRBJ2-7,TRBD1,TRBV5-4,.,CASSRQGNYEQYF,TGTGCCAGCAGCCGACAGGGGAACTACGAGCAGTACTTC
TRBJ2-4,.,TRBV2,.,CASSEATTVKNIQYF,TGTGCCAGCAGTGAGGCAACCACCGTCAAAAACATTCAGTACTTC
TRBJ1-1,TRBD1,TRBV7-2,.,CASSFKGATEAFF,TGTGCCAGCAGCTTTAAGGGGGCCACTGAAGCTTTCTTT
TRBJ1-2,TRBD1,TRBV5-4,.,CASSFDRGVNYGYTF,TGTGCCAGCAGCTTCGACAGGGGCGTCAACTATGGCTACACCTTC
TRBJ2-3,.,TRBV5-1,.,CASSLVGGSTDTQYF,TGCGCCAGCAGCTTGGTTGGAGGAAGCACAGATACGCAGTATTTT
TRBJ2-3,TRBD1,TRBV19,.,CASSPLQGAYGTDTQYF,TGTGCCAGTAGTCCACTACAGGGGGCATACGGCACAGATACGCAGTATTTT
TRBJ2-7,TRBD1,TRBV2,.,CASRIGTDYEQYF,TGTGCCAGCAGAATTGGGACAGACTACGAGCAGTACTTC
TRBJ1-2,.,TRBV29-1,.,CSVVADSNYGYTF,TGCAGCGTTGTGGCGGATTCTAACTATGGCTACACCTTC
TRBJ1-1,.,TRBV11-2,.,CASSPGGSTEAFF,TGTGCCAGCAGCCCCGGCGGGAGCACTGAAGCTTTCTTT
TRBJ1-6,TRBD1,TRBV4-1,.,CASSQRQGSSYNSPLHF,TGCGCCAGCAGCCAACGACAGGGCAGCTCCTATAATTCACCCCTCCACTTT
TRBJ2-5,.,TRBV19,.,CASSTGYQETQYF,TGTGCCAGTAGTACGGGTTACCAAGAGACCCAGTACTTC
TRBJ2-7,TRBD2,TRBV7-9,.,CASSDNSGRKAYEQYF,TGTGCCAGCAGCGATAATAGCGGGAGAAAGGCCTACGAGCAGTACTTC
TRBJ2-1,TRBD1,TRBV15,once,CATSRGQGIGNEQFF,TGTGCCACCAGCAGAGGACAGGGAATTGGCAATGAGCAGTTCTTC
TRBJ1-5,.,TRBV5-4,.,CASSDGRAGGNQPQHF,TGTGCCAGCAGCGATGGCCGTGCCGGCGGCAATCAGCCCCAGCATTTT
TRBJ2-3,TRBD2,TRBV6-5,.,CASSYVLAGVQYF,TGTGCCAGCAGTTACGTACTAGCGGGAGTACAGTATTTT
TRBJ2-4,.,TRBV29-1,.,CSVGYARMENIQYF,TGCAGCGTTGGATACGCAAGAATGGAAAACATTCAGTACTTC
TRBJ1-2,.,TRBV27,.,CASSSGGLNYGYTF,TGTGCCAGCAGTTCGGGAGGGCTTAACTATGGCTACACCTTC
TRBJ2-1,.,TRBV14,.,CASSPTAGYNEQFF,TGTGCCAGCAGCCCTACTGCGGGGTACAATGAGCAGTTCTTC
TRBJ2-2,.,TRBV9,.,CASSVRGGNTGELFF,TGTGCCAGCAGCGTCAGGGGGGGGAACACCGGGGAGCTGTTTTTT
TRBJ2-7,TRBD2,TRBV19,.,CASSIFPGLAGSYEQYF,TGTGCCAGTAGTATTTTTCCGGGACTAGCGGGCTCCTACGAGCAGTACTTC
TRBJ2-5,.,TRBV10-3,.,CAISESSGETQYF,TGTGCCATCAGTGAGTCGTCTGGGGAGACCCAGTACTTC
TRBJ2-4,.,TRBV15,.,CATGGVSGNIQYF,TGTGCCACGGGCGGAGTCAGCGGAAACATTCAGTACTTC
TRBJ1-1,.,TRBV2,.,CASRATGTPNTEAFF,TGTGCCAGCAGAGCTACCGGGACACCGAACACTGAAGCTTTCTTT
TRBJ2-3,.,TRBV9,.,CASSVGGRPSTDTQYF,TGTGCCAGCAGCGTCGGGGGACGGCCTAGCACAGATACGCAGTATTTT
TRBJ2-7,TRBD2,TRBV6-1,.,CASSGRASGGVISYEQYF,TGTGCCAGCAGTGGCCGGGCCAGCGGGGGGGTTATTTCCTACGAGCAGTACTTC
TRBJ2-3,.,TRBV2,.,CASRHIQRNTQYF,TGTGCCAGCAGACATATACAGAGAAATACGCAGTATTTT
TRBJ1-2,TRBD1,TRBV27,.,CASSPSQGAIANGYTF,TGTGCCAGCAGTCCTTCACAGGGGGCAATAGCGAATGGCTACACCTTC
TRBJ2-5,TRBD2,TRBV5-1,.,CASSFVGGGQETQYF,TGCGCCAGCAGCTTCGTCGGCGGGGGCCAAGAGACCCAGTACTTC
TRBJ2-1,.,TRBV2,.,CASSERQEYNEQFF,TGTGCCAGCAGTGAGAGGCAGGAATACAATGAGCAGTTCTTC
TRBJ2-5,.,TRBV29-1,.,CSVDYGVWETQYF,TGCAGCGTTGATTACGGGGTTTGGGAGACCCAGTACTTC
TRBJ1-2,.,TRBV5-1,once,CASSVNIRESGRYTF,TGCGCCAGCAGCGTAAATATCAGGGAGTCCGGTCGCTACACCTTC
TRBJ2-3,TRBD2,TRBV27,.,CASRKRGVTDTQYF,TGTGCCAGCAGAAAGCGGGGGGTCACAGATACGCAGTATTTT
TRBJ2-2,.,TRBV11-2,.,CASSWGDRGTGELFF,TGTGCCAGCAGCTGGGGGGACAGAGGCACCGGGGAGCTGTTTTTT